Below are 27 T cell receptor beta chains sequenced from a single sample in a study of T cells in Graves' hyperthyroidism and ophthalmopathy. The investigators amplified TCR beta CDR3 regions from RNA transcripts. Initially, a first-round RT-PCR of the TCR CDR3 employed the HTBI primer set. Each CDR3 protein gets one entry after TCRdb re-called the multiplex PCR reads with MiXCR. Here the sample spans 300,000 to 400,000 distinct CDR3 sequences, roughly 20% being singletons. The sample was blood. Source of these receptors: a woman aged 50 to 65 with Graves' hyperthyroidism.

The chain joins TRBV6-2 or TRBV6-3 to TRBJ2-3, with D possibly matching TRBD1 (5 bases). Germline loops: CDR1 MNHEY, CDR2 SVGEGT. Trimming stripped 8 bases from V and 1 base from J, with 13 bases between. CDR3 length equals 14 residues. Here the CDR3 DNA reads TGTGCCAGCTGGGGCCGTGGAGGCACAGATACGCAGTATTTT. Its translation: CASWGRGGTDTQYF.

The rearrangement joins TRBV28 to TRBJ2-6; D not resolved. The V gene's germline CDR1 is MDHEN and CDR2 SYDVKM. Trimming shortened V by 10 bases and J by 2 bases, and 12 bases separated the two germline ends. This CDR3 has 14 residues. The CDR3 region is CATFGWAGANVLTF. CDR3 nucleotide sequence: TGTGCCACTTTCGGGTGGGCTGGGGCCAACGTCCTGACTTTC.

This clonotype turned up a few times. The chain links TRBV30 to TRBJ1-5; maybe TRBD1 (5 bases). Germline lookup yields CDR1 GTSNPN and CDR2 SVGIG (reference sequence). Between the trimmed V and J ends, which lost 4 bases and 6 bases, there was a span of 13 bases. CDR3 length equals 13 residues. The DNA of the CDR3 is TGTGCCTGGACTTCCGGGGCGAGTCAGCCCCAGCATTTT. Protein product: CAWTSGASQPQHF.

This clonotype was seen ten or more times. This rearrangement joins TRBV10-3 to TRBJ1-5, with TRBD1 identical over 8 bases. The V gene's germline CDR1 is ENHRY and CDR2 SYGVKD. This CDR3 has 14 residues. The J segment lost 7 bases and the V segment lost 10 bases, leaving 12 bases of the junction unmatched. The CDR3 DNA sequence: TGTGCCACCAGGGACAGGACCCGGGAGCAGCCCCAGCATTTT. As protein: CATRDRTREQPQHF.

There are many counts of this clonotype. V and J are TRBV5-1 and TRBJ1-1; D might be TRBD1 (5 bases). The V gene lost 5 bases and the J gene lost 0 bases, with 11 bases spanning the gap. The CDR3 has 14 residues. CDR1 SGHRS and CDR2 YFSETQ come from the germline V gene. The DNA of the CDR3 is TGCGCCAGCAGGTTTGCAGGGTTGAACACTGAAGCTTTCTTT. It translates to CASRFAGLNTEAFF.

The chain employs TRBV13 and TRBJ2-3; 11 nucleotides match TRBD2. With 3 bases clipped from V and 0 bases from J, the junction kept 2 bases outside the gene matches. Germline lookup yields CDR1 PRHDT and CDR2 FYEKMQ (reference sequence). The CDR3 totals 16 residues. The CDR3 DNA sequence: TGTGCCAGCAGCTTTGGGACTAGCGGAAGCACAGATACGCAGTATTTT. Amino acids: CASSFGTSGSTDTQYF.

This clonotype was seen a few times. DNA of the CDR3: TGCAGTGCGCCGGGACTAGCGGGAGACAATGAGCAGTTCTTC. Translated: CSAPGLAGDNEQFF. V usage is TRBV20-1 and J usage is TRBJ2-1; 14 nucleotides align to TRBD2. Germline CDR1 is DFQATT and CDR2 is SNEGSKA (reference sequence). The CDR3 contains 14 residues. Trimming at V came to 6 bases and at J to 5 bases, leaving 3 bases not matched to a gene.

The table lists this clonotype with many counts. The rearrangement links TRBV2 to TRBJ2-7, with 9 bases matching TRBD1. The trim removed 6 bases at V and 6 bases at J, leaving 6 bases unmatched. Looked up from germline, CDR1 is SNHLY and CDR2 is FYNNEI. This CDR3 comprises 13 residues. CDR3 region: CASSQQGAGEQYF. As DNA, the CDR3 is TGTGCCAGCAGCCAACAGGGGGCGGGCGAGCAGTACTTC.

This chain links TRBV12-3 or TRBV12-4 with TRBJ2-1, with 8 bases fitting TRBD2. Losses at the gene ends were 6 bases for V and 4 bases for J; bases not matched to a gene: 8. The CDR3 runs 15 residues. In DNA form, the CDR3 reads TGTGCCAGCAGGGTCCCCGCTAGCGGGTACAATGAGCAGTTCTTC. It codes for CASRVPASGYNEQFF.

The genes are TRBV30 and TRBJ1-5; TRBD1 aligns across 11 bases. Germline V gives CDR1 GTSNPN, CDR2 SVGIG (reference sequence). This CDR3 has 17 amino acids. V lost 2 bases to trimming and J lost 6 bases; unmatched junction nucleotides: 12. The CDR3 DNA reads TGTGCCTGGAGTATTGGACAGGGGGCCGTGCTAGGTCAGCCCCAGCATTTT. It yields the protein CAWSIGQGAVLGQPQHF.

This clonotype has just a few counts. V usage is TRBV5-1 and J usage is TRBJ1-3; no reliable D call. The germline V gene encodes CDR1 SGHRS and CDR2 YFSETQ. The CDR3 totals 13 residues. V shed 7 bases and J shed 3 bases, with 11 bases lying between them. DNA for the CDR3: TGCGCCAGCCGAGTAGCGGTTGGAAACACCATATATTTT. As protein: CASRVAVGNTIYF.

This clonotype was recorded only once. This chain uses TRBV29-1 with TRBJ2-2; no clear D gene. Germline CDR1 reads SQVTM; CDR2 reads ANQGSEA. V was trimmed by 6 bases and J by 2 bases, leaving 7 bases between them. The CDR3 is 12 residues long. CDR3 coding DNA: TGCAGCGTCGAAACAAACACCGGGGAGCTGTTTTTT. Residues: CSVETNTGELFF.

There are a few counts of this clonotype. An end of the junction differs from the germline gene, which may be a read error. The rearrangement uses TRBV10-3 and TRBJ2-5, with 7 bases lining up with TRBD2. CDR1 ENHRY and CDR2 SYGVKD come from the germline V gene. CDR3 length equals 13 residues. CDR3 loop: CASSGGGLETQYF. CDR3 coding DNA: TGTGCCAGCAGTGGGGGAGGGTTGGAGACCCAGTACTTC.

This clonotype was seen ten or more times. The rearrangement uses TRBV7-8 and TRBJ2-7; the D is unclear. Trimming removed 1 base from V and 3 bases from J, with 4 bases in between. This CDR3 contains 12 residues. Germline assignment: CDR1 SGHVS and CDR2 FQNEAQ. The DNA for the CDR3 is TGTGCCAGCAGCTTAGACAACTACGAGCAGTACTTC. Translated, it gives CASSLDNYEQYF.

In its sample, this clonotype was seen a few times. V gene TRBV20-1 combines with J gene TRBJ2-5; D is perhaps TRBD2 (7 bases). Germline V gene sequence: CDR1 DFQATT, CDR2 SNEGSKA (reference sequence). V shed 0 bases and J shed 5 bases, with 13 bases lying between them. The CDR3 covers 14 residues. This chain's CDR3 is CSAREGGPMETQYF. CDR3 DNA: TGCAGTGCTAGAGAGGGGGGGCCCATGGAGACCCAGTACTTC.

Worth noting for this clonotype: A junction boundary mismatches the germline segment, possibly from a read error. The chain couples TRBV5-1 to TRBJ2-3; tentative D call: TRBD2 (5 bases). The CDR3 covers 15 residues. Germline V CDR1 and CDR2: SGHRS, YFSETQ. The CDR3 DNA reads TGTGCCAGCAGCCCCCCGAGGGCTCAGTCAGATACGCAGTATTTT. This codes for CASSPPRAQSDTQYF. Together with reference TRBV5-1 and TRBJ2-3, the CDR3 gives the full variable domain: KAGVTQTPRYLIKTRGQQVTLSCSPISGHRSVSWYQQTPGQGLQFLFEYFSETQRNKGNFPGRFSGRQFSNSRSEMNVSTLELGDSALYLCASSPPRAQSDTQYFGPGTRLTVL.

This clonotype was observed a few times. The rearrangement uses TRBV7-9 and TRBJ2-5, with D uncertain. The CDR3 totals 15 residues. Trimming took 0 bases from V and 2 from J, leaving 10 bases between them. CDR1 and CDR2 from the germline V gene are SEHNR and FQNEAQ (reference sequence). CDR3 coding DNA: TGTGCCAGCAGCTTAGCGGTCGGATCACAAGAGACCCAGTACTTC. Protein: CASSLAVGSQETQYF.

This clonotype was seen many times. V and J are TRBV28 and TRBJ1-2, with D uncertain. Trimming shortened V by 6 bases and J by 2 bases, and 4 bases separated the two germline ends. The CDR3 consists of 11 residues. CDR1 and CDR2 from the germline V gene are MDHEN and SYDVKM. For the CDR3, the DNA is TGTGCCAGCAGCATAAACTATGGCTACACCTTC. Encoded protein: CASSINYGYTF.

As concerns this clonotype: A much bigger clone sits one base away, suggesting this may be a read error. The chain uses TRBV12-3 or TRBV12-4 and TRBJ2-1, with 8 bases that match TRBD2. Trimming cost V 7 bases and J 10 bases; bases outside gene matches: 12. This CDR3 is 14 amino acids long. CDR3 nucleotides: TGTGCCAGCACCCTGGGACTAGGCAGCGACGAGCAGTTCTTC. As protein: CASTLGLGSDEQFF.

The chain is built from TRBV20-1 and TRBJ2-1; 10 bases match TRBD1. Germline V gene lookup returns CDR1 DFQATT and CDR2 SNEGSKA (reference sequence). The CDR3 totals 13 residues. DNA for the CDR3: TGCAGGGGGGGGACAGGGGCGGGCAATGAGCAGTTCTTC. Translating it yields CRGGTGAGNEQFF.

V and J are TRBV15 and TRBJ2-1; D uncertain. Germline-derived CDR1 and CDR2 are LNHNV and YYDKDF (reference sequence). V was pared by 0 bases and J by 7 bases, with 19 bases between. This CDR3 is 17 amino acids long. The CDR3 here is CATSRDWLGVLGNEQFF. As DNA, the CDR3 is TGTGCCACCAGCAGAGATTGGCTGGGCGTACTGGGTAATGAGCAGTTCTTC.

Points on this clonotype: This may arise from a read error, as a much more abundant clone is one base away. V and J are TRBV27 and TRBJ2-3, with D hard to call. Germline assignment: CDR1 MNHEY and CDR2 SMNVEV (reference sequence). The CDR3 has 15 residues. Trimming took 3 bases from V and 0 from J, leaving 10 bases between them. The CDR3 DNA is TGTGCCAGCAGTTTTTCGCCGGAAAGCACAGATACGCAGTATTTT. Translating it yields CASSFSPESTDTQYF.

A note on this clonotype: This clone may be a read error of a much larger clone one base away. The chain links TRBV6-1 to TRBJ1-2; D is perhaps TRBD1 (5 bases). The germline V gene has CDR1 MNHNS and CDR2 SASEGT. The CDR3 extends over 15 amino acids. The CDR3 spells CASSEQGTINYGHTF. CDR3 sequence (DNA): TGTGCCAGCAGTGAGCAAGGGACCATTAACTATGGCCACACCTTC.

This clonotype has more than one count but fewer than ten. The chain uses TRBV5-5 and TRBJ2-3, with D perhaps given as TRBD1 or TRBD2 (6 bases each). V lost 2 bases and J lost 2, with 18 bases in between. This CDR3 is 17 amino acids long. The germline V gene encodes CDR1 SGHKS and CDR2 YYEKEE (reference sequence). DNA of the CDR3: TGTGCCAGCAGCTTAGACACTTGGAGGGGGGACACAGATACGCAGTATTTT. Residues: CASSLDTWRGDTDTQYF. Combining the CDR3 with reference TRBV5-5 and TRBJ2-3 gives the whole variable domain DAGVTQSPTHLIKTRGQQVTLRCSPISGHKSVSWYQQVLGQGPQFIFQYYEKEERGRGNFPDRFSARQFPNYSSELNVNALLLGDSALYLCASSLDTWRGDTDTQYFGPGTRLTVL.

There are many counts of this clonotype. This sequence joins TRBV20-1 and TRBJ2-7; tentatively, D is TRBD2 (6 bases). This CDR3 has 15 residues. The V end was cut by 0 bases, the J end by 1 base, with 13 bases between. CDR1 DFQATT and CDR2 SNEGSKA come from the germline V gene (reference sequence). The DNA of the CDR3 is TGCAGTGCTAGAGAGGAGGGAGTCAATTCCTACGAGCAGTACTTC. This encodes CSAREEGVNSYEQYF.

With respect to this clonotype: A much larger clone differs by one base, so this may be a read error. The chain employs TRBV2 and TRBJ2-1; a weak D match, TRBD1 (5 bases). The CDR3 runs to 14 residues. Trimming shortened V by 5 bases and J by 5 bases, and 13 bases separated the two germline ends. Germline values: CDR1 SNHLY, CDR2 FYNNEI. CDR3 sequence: CASSKDISHNEQFF. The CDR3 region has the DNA TGTGCCAGCAGTAAGGACATATCCCACAATGAGCAGTTCTTC.

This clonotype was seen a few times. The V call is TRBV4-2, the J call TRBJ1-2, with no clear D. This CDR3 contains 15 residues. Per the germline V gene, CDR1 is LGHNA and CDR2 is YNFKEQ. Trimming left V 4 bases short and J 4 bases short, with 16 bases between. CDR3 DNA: TGTGCCAGCAGCCTCTCCCTTGAGGGCGGCTATGGCTACACCTTC. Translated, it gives CASSLSLEGGYGYTF.